This TCR beta chain is drawn from a study of shared clonotypes between healthy human individuals (dated by TCRdb to 2020 to 2021). Background for the entire study: Two women and a few men aged 18 to 49 years were included in the cohort. Per donor, three plates each were used for CD4 naive and CD4 memory, two for CD8 naive, and one for CD8 memory. To estimate repertoire size and how much clonotypes are shared between individuals, the study performed deep sequencing of blood TCR repertoires from a few healthy adults. To increase sequencing depth and limit assay-specific biases, TCR repertoire library preparation and sequencing were carried out by different laboratories using diverse techniques. Leukapheresis yielded between about 0.85 and 10 billion PBMCs per donor. The investigation overall reported the following: Across four donors, approximately 5% of naive CD4, approximately 3.6% of naive CD8, under 2.5% of memory CD4, and under 0.45% of memory CD8 clonotypes were shared. Pairwise subsampling indicated that sequencing depth was expected to affect the degree of clonotype sharing among donors. Sampling was limited to blood, and TCR repertoires in tissue likely differ from TCR repertoires in blood. Incomplete sequencing was indicated by rarefaction of sorted-subset datasets, despite the large sequencing depth. Compared with non-shared clonotypes, clonotypes shared by all four sorted-subset donors had higher generation probabilities. Because the study included only a small number of donors, the genetic and exposure-history diversity represented was limited. Estimated clonotype richness was generally larger for naive than for memory subsets.

V is trimmed back by 5 bases and J by 0 bases, and the junction contains 4 bases that no gene match accounts for. Looking up the germline V gene yields CDR1 SGDLS and CDR2 YYNGEE. From the cysteine through the phenylalanine, the CDR3 covers 16 amino acids. The only DNA kept is the CDR3, 48 bases in frame from the first base. With regard to this clone: Its antigen is currently not known. Nothing much larger sits one base from this clone, and base qualities are not available.

For the CD8 naive samples, CD45RO-negative cells were positively selected for CCR7, yielding a CD45RA+CCR7+ population from which TemRA cells were excluded. Donors were healthy HIV-negative adults with no recently reported acute infections or vaccinations. All donors were Caucasian adults living in Nashville, Tennessee, USA. Blood was obtained by leukapheresis, after which PBMCs were separated by Ficoll-Histopaque density gradient centrifugation and cryopreserved in liquid nitrogen vapor phase. Purity and quantity of every magnetically sorted T cell population were checked by analytical flow cytometry. Each sorted fraction had its genomic DNA isolated and then quantified by UV absorbance on a Nanodrop 2000c. Using the deep immunoSEQ assay, multiplex PCR amplified TCR CDR3 regions from genomic DNA. Extracted genomic DNA from each cell subset was distributed evenly across all wells of several immunoSEQ 96-well plates, and each plate was treated as a replicate. For sorted subsets, each replicate PCR was loaded with 200 ng genomic DNA, equivalent to about 30,000 T cell genomes. The purified libraries were quantified using a Qubit 3.0 fluorometer, sized with a Bioanalyzer 2100, and then quantified again using the KAPA Library Quantification kit. Each immunoSEQ 96-well plate was sequenced on its own single-read 150-cycle Illumina NextSeq 550 flow cell. On the authors' methods: Because only junctional sequences without quality scores were contained in the immunoSEQ output, filtering matching that applied to full-length reads could not be performed. To assign V/J genes and CDR3, sequences were annotated using PyIR, a Python wrapper for IgBLAST v1.9, with IMGT germline references. Any read was removed if the V/J assignment was weak (E-value above 1e-6), the CDR3 was missing, or the read contained stop codons, out-of-frame junctions, or ambiguous translated residues. V3J clonotypes were defined by identical inferred V gene, J gene, and CDR3 amino acid sequence. Percentage overlap between repertoires was computed as shared unique clonotypes divided by the size of the smaller repertoire. Three approaches were used to assess repertoire richness: RTK rarefaction, the Chao1 estimator, and Recon v2.1 estimates of unobserved clonotypes. For all TCRbeta clonotypes obtained by the gDNA method from four donors, generation probabilities were computed with OLGA. TCRdb mirrors the immuneACCESS table, restricted to in-frame sequences. Some clones are absent from its copies; in checked studies, under half trace to an unresolved V gene, and the reason for the others is unknown. That table gives V, J and clone size, and the DNA gave D and trimming. The sample table holds about 870,000 clones, of which 85% to 95% were seen once. The ten largest make up about 24% of the sample.

The material sequenced was naive CD8+ T cells sorted from blood. This specimen's cell subset or site label, per the study, means: CD45RA+CCR7+. The chain uses TRBV9 and TRBJ2-7; 14 nucleotides in the junction match TRBD2. The sequence derives from a man between 25 and 39 years old in good health. The CDR3 region has the sequence CASSPGLAGASYEQYF. At the DNA level, the sequence is TGTGCCAGCAGTCCGGGACTAGCGGGAGCCTCCTACGAGCAGTACTTC.